This TCR beta chain was identified in a study of Graves' ophthalmopathy and Graves' hyperthyroidism. At least ten counts were recorded for this clonotype. The sequenced template was RNA, covering the TCR beta CDR3 region. In the first round, RT-PCR was carried out with HTBI primers, and a multiplex PCR formed the second round. TCRdb ran MiXCR on the multiplex PCR reads and lists one entry per CDR3 protein. The table includes 350,000 to 450,000 distinct CDR3 sequences, under 25% detected once. CDR3 length: 20 amino acids. CDR1 and CDR2 (germline): SGHRS, YFSETQ. The ends were cut back, 1 base at V and 4 bases at J, with 30 bases in the middle.

Sequenced input: peripheral blood. The source of this sequence is a woman aged 18-35 years with stable Graves' hyperthyroidism. V is TRBV5-1 and J is TRBJ2-7, with D possibly being TRBD2 (6 bases). The CDR3 sequence is CASSLLPPGRSYEAGYEQYF. The CDR3 DNA sequence: TGCGCCAGCAGCTTGCTCCCCCCCGGACGCAGCTATGAGGCGGGATACGAGCAGTACTTC.